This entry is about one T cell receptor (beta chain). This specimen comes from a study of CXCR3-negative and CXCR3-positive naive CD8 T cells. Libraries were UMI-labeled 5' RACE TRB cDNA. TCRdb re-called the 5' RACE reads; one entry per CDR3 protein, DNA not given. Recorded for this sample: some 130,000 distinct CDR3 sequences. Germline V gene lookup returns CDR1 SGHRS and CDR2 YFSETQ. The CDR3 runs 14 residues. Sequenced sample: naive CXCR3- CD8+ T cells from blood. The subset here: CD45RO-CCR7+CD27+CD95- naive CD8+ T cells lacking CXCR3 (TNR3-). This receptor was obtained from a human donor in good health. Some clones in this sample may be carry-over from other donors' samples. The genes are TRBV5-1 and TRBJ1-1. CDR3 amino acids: CASSLGDLNTEAFF.